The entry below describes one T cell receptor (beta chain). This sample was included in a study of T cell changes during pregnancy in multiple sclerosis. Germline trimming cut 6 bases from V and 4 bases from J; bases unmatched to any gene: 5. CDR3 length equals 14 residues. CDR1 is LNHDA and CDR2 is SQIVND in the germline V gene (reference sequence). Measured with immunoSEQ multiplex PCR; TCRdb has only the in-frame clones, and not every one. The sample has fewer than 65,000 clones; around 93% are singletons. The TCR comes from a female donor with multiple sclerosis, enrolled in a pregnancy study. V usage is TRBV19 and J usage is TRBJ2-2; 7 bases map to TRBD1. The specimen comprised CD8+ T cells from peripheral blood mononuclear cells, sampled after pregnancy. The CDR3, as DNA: TGTGCCAGTAGGGAGACAGGGAGCACCGGGGAGCTGTTTTTT. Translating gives CASRETGSTGELFF.